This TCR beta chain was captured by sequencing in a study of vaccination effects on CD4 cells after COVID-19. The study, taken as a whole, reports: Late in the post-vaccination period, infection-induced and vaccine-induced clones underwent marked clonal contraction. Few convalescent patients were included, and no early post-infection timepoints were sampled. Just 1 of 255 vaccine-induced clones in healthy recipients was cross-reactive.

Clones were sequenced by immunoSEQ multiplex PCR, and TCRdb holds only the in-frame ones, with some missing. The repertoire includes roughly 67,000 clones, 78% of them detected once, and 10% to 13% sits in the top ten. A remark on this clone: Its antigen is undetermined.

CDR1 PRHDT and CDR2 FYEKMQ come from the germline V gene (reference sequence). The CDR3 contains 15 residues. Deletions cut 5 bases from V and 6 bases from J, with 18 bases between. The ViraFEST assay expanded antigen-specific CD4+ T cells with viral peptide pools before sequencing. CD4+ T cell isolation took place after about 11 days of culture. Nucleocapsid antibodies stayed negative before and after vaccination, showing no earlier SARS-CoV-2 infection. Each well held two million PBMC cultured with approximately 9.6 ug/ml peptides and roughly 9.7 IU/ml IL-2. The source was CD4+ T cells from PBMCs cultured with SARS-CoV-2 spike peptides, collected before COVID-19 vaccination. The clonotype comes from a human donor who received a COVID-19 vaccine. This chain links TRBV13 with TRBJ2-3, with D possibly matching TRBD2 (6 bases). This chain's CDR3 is CASSHNQDYQDTQYF. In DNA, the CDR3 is TGTGCCAGCAGCCATAATCAGGACTATCAGGATACGCAGTATTTT.